The 9 T cell receptor beta chains below come from one sample, sequenced in a study of T cells in Graves' hyperthyroidism and ophthalmopathy. Amplification of TCR beta CDR3 regions was performed using RNA transcripts as template. HTBI primers were the set used in a first-round RT-PCR of the TCR CDR3. TCRdb re-derived calls from the multiplex PCR reads in MiXCR, one entry per CDR3 protein. The sample holds around 300,000 distinct CDR3 sequences, about 13% seen once. The sequenced material came from blood. The receptors stem from a woman in her thirties or forties with Graves' hyperthyroidism.

This clonotype was observed many times. The V gene is TRBV11-2, the J gene TRBJ1-6, with D possibly matching TRBD1 (5 bases). The CDR3 is 15 residues long. Trimming took off 5 bases at V and 7 bases at J, with 15 bases between the two ends. Germline CDR1 SGHAT, CDR2 FQNNGV. CDR3 amino acids: CASSPTVGINSPLHF. The CDR3 bases are TGTGCCAGCAGCCCGACAGTCGGGATCAATTCACCCCTCCACTTT. Full variable domain (remainder filled in from reference TRBV11-2 and TRBJ1-6): EAGVAQSPRYKIIEKRQSVAFWCNPISGHATLYWYQQILGQGPKLLIQFQNNGVVDDSQLPKDRFSAERLKGVDSTLKIQPAKLEDSAVYLCASSPTVGINSPLHFGNGTRLTVT.

This clonotype appeared many times. V usage is TRBV11-2 and J usage is TRBJ2-2, with D possibly TRBD2 on 6 matching bases. The CDR3 runs 15 residues. CDR1 SGHAT and CDR2 FQNNGV come from the germline V gene. V was trimmed by 3 bases and J by 4 bases, leaving 12 bases between them. The DNA for the CDR3 is TGTGCCAGCAGCTTCCCCGTGACTAGCACCGGGGAGCTGTTTTTT. Its translation is CASSFPVTSTGELFF.

This clonotype was seen repeatedly, ten times or more. The chain links TRBV11-3 to TRBJ2-7; 16 bases map to TRBD2. Germline lookup yields CDR1 SGHNT and CDR2 YENEEA. There are 16 residues in the CDR3. J lost 5 bases, V lost 3 bases, and 4 bases had no gene match. The CDR3 here is CASSFGTSGRVDEQYF. The CDR3 DNA sequence: TGTGCCAGCAGCTTTGGGACTAGCGGGAGGGTCGACGAGCAGTACTTC.

The CDR3 is CATSAPSYNEQFF. Written as DNA, the CDR3 is TGTGCCACCAGTGCCCCATCCTACAATGAGCAGTTCTTC. The chain has TRBV24-1 and TRBJ2-1, with D unclear. Trimming took off 5 bases at V and 1 base at J, with 5 bases between the two ends. The CDR3 length is 13 residues. CDR1 and CDR2 (germline): KGHDR, SFDVKD.

This clonotype was seen more than once but under ten times. This chain links TRBV30 with TRBJ1-5, with 7 bases matching TRBD1. The CDR3 covers 13 residues. The J segment lost 4 bases and the V segment lost 1 base, leaving 1 base of the junction unmatched. Germline V gene data show CDR1 as GTSNPN and CDR2 as SVGIG (reference sequence). CDR3 DNA sequence: TGTGCCTGGAGTGCGACAGGGAATCAGCCCCAGCATTTT. This gives the protein CAWSATGNQPQHF.

This clonotype occurred many times. This chain uses TRBV20-1 with TRBJ2-3; tentative D call: TRBD2 (6 bases). With 0 bases removed from V and 11 bases from J, the gap between germline ends came to 18 bases. Germline loops: CDR1 DFQATT, CDR2 SNEGSKA (reference sequence). This CDR3 comprises 14 residues. This CDR3 reads CSARDPSAQLVQYF. As DNA, the CDR3 is TGCAGTGCTAGAGACCCTAGCGCCCAACTCGTGCAGTATTTT.

This clonotype was observed many times. This chain joins TRBV7-2 and TRBJ2-1, with 13 bases matching TRBD2. The germline CDR1 and CDR2 sequences are SGHTA and FQGNSA. The junction had 10 bases not matched to a gene; V was cut back by 5 bases and J by 9 bases. The CDR3 is 16 amino acids. CDR3 bases: TGTGCCAGCAGCCGCGGACTAGCGGGAGTCAGTATTGAGCAGTTCTTC. It is translated as CASSRGLAGVSIEQFF.

J is TRBJ1-4 and V is TRBV27; D call uncertain. V lost 4 bases to trimming and J lost 7 bases, with 10 bases between them. This CDR3 has 13 amino acids. From germline, CDR1 is MNHEY and CDR2 SMNVEV (reference sequence). The CDR3 nucleotides are TGTGCCAGCAGTTGGCAGGCCGGTGAAAAACTGTTTTTT. Translated: CASSWQAGEKLFF.

This clonotype was counted many times. The chain recombines TRBV12-3 or TRBV12-4 with TRBJ2-5; D tentatively reads TRBD1 or TRBD2 (5 bases each). Trimming stripped 5 bases from V and 1 base from J, with 14 bases between. The CDR3 has 15 amino acids. The CDR3 spells CASSSNRDPQETQYF. CDR3 nucleotide sequence: TGTGCCAGCAGTAGTAACCGGGACCCCCAAGAGACCCAGTACTTC.